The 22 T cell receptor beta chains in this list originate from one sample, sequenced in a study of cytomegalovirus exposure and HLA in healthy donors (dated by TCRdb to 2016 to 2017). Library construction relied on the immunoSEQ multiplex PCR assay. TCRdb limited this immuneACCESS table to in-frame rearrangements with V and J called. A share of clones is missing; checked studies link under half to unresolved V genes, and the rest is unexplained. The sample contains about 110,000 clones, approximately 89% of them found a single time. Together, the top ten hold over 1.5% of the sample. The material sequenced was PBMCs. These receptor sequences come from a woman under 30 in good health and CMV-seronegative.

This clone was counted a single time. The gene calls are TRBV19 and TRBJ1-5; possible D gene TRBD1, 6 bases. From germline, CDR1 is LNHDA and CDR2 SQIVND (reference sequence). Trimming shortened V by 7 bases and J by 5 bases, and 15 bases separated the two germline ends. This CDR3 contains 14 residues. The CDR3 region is CASTTSQGDQPQHF. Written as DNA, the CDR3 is TGTGCCAGTACCACCTCACAGGGTGATCAGCCCCAGCATTTT.

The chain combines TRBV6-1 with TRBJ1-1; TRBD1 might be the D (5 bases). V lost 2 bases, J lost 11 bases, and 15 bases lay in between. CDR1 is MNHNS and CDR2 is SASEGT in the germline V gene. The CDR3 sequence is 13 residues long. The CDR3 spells CASSESQGLWAFF. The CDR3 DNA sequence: TGTGCCAGCAGTGAAAGCCAGGGCTTGTGGGCTTTCTTT.

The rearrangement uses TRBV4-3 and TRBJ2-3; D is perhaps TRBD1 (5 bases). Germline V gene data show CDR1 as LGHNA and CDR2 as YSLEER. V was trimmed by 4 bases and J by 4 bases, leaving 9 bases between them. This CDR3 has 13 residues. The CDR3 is CASSPLTADTQYF. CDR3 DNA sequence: TGCGCCAGCAGCCCCTTGACAGCAGATACGCAGTATTTT.

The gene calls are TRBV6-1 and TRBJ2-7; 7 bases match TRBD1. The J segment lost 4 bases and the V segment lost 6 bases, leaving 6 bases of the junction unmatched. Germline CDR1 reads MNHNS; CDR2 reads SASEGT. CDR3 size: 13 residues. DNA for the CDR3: TGTGCCAGCAGAGGGACAGCCTTATACGAGCAGTACTTC. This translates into CASRGTALYEQYF.

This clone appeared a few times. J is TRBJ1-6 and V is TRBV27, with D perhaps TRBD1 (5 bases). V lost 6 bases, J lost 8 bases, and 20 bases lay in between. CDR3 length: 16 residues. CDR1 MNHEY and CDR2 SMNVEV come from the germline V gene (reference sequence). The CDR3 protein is CASSLDPGWNYSPLHF. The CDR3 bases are TGTGCCAGCAGCCTAGATCCAGGGTGGAACTATTCACCCCTCCACTTT.

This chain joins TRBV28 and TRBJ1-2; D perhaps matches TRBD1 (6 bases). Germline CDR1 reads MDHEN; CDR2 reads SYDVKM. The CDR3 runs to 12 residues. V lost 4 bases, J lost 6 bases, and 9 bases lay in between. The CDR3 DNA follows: TGTGCCAGCAGTTCACCAGGGGATGGCTACACCTTC. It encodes CASSSPGDGYTF.

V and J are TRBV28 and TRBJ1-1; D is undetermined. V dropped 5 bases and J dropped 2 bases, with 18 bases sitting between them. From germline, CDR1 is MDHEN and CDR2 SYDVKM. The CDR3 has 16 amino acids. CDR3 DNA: TGTGCCAGCAGTAAACCCCAATCCTACGATAACACTGAAGCTTTCTTT. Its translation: CASSKPQSYDNTEAFF.

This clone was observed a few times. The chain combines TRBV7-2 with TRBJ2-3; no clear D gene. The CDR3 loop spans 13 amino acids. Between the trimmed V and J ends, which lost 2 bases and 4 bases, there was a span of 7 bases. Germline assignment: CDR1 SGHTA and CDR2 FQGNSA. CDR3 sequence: CASSLLRADTQYF. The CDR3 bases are TGTGCCAGCAGCTTACTTCGGGCAGATACGCAGTATTTT.

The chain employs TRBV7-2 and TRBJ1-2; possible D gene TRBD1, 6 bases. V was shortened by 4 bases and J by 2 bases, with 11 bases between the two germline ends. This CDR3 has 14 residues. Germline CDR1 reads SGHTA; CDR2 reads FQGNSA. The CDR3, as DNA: TGTGCCAGCAGCTCCCGGACAGCCAACTATGGCTACACCTTC. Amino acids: CASSSRTANYGYTF.

CDR3 in amino acids: CASSEWAVANYGYTF. In nucleotides, the CDR3 is TGTGCCAGCAGTGAATGGGCTGTAGCTAACTATGGCTACACCTTC. This chain uses TRBV25-1 with TRBJ1-2; no firm D call. Germline V gene data show CDR1 as MGHDK and CDR2 as SYGVNS. Trimming shortened V by 1 base and J by 0 bases, and 9 bases separated the two germline ends. The CDR3 runs to 15 residues.

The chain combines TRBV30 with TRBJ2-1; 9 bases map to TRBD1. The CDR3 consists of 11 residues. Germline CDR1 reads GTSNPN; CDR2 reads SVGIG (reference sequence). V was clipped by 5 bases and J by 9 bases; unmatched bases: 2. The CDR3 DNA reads TGTGCCTGGGGACAGGGGACTGAGCAGTTCTTC. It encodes CAWGQGTEQFF.

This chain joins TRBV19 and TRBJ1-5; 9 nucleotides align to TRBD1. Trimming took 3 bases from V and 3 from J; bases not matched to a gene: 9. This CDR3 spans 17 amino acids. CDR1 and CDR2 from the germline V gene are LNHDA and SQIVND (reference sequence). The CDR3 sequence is CASSIGTGRIHNQPQHF. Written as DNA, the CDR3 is TGTGCCAGTAGTATTGGGACAGGGAGAATTCACAATCAGCCCCAGCATTTT.

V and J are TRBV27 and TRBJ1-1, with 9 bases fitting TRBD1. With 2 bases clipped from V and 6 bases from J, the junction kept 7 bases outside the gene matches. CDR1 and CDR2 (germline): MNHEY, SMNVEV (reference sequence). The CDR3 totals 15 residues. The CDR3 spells CASSLQQGAWAEAFF. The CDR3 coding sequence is TGTGCCAGCAGTTTACAACAGGGGGCATGGGCTGAAGCTTTCTTT.

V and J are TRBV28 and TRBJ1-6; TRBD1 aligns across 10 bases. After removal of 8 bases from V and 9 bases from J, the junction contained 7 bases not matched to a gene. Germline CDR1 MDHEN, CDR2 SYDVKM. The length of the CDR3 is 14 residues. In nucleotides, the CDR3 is TGTGCCAGCCTGTTAGACAGGGGGCTTTCACCCCTCCACTTT. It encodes CASLLDRGLSPLHF.

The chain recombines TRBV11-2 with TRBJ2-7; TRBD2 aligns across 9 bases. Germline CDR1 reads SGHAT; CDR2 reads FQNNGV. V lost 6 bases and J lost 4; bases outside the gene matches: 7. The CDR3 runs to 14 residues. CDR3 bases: TGTGCCAGCAGGCCGTTAGCGGGAGATTACGAGCAGTACTTC. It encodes CASRPLAGDYEQYF. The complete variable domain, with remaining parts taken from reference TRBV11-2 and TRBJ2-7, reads EAGVAQSPRYKIIEKRQSVAFWCNPISGHATLYWYQQILGQGPKLLIQFQNNGVVDDSQLPKDRFSAERLKGVDSTLKIQPAKLEDSAVYLCASRPLAGDYEQYFGPGTRLTVT.

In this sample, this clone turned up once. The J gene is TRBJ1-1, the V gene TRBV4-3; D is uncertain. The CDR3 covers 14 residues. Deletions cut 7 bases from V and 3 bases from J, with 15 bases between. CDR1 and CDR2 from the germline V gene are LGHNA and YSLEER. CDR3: CASTLLMADTEAFF. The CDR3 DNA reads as TGCGCCAGCACCCTTCTTATGGCGGACACTGAAGCTTTCTTT.

CDR3 bases: TGTGCCAGCAGCCGGGAGGTGGGGCGAAGCCAGGATCAGCCCCAGCATTTT. Residues: CASSREVGRSQDQPQHF. V and J are TRBV7-6 and TRBJ1-5; possibly TRBD1 for D (5 bases). Germline V lookup: CDR1 SGHVS, CDR2 FNYEAQ. This CDR3 is 17 amino acids long. V lost 5 bases, J lost 5 bases, and 22 bases lay in between. The whole variable domain, filled in from reference TRBV7-6 and TRBJ1-5, reads GAGVSQSPRYKVTKRGQDVALRCDPISGHVSLYWYRQALGQGPEFLTYFNYEAQQDKSGLPNDRFSAERPEGSISTLTIQRTEQRDSAMYRCASSREVGRSQDQPQHFGDGTRLSIL.

The CDR3 is CASSVRAGGRITGELFF. The CDR3 DNA reads TGCGCCAGCAGCGTGAGAGCGGGAGGGCGTATCACCGGGGAGCTGTTTTTT. The gene calls are TRBV4-1 and TRBJ2-2, with 10 bases lining up with TRBD2. Germline V lookup: CDR1 MGHRA, CDR2 YSYEKL. The CDR3 runs to 17 residues. V lost 5 bases and J lost 4; bases outside the gene matches: 10.

In DNA, the CDR3 is TGTGCCAGCAGCCCGACGCAGGGGAGACTCGCGAACACCGGGGAGCTGTTTTTT. It encodes CASSPTQGRLANTGELFF. The chain uses TRBV5-6 and TRBJ2-2, with D possibly TRBD1 on 6 matching bases. Trimming took 4 bases from V and 0 from J, leaving 19 bases between them. From germline, CDR1 is SGHDT and CDR2 YYEEEE. The CDR3 has 18 amino acids. Combining the CDR3 with reference TRBV5-6 and TRBJ2-2 gives the whole variable domain DAGVTQSPTHLIKTRGQQVTLRCSPKSGHDTVSWYQQALGQGPQFIFQYYEEEERQRGNFPDRFSGHQFPNYSSELNVNALLLGDSALYLCASSPTQGRLANTGELFFGEGSRLTVL.

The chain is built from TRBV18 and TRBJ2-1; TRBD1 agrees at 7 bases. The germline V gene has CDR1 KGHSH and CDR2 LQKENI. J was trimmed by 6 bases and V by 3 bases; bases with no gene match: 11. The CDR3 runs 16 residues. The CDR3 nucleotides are TGTGCCAGCTCACCGTATCAGGGGGAAGGTGGCAATGAGCAGTTCTTC. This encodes CASSPYQGEGGNEQFF.

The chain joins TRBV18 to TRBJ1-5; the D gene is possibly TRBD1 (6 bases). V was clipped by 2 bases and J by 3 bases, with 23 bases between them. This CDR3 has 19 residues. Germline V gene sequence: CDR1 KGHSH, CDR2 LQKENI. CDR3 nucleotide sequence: TGTGCCAGCTCACCAGTAGTTCGGACGGCAGGGGCTAACAATCAGCCCCAGCATTTT. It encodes CASSPVVRTAGANNQPQHF.

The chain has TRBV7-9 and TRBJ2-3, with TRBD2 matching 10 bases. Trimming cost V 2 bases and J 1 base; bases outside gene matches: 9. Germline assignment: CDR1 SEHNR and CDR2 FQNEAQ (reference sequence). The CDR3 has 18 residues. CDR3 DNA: TGTGCCAGCAGCTTACTAGGGCTAGCGGGGGAGGGCACAGATACGCAGTATTTT. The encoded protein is CASSLLGLAGEGTDTQYF. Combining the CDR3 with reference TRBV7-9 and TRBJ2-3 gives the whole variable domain DTGVSQNPRHKITKRGQNVTFRCDPISEHNRLYWYRQTLGQGPEFLTYFQNEAQLEKSRLLSDRFSAERPKGSFSTLEIQRTEQGDSAMYLCASSLLGLAGEGTDTQYFGPGTRLTVL.